This is a list of T cell receptor beta chains from one sample in a study of cytomegalovirus exposure and HLA in healthy donors. The method was immunoSEQ multiplex PCR; TCRdb's version includes in-frame clones alone and lacks a portion of them. The repertoire holds under 300,000 clones, with about nine tenths as singletons. Source material: PBMCs. These receptors came from a middle-aged man in good health and CMV-seropositive. The CDR3 runs from the conserved cysteine through the conserved F or W. The D gene is left open where the match is weak. Size tells how often a clone was seen (once, few, many) or the class of an expanded clone, and some rows leave it out.

abundance,j_gene,d_gene,v_gene,CDR3nt,CDR3aa
NA,TRBJ1-2,NA,TRBV28,TGTGCCAGCAGCATTACCGAAACGGGGGACTATGGCTACACCTTC,CASSITETGDYGYTF
NA,TRBJ2-1,NA,TRBV2,TGTGCCAGCAGTGTGGGGGGGCGTACTGAGCAGTTCTTC,CASSVGGRTEQFF
NA,TRBJ1-5,NA,TRBV4-1,TGCGCCAGCAGCCAAGCTCCGGGGGGTCAGCCCCAGCATTTT,CASSQAPGGQPQHF
NA,TRBJ2-7,NA,TRBV27,TGTGCCAGCAGTTTATCAGAGGTCTCCTACGAGCAGTACTTC,CASSLSEVSYEQYF
once,TRBJ2-5,NA,TRBV5-1,TGCGCCAGCAGCCAAGACAGGGAGGAAGAGACCCAGTACTTC,CASSQDREEETQYF
NA,TRBJ1-1,TRBD1,TRBV6-5,TGTGCCAGCAGTTACTCCCCGGGACAGGGAGAAGCTTTCTTT,CASSYSPGQGEAFF
few,TRBJ1-1,NA,TRBV5-8,TGTGCCAGCAGCCCTGTCTGGTACAGGGTAAACACTGAAGCTTTCTTT,CASSPVWYRVNTEAFF
NA,TRBJ2-1,TRBD2,TRBV7-9,TGTGCCAGCAGCTCGGGACTAGCGTACAATGAGCAGTTCTTC,CASSSGLAYNEQFF
NA,TRBJ2-7,TRBD1,TRBV7-9,TGTGCCAGCAGCGGGAGGGGGACAGGGGGCTACGAGCAGTACTTC,CASSGRGTGGYEQYF
NA,TRBJ2-7,TRBD2,TRBV6-1,TGTGCCAGCAGTGTTGAGCGGGAACTCTACGAGCAGTACTTC,CASSVERELYEQYF
NA,TRBJ1-1,NA,TRBV28,TGTGCCAGCAGCCCCCGACAAGCGGGAGGCACTGAAGCTTTCTTT,CASSPRQAGGTEAFF
NA,TRBJ2-7,TRBD2,TRBV5-1,TGCGCCAGCAGCTTGGCCTATGGTAGCGGGAGCCCCTGCGAGCAGTACTTC,CASSLAYGSGSPCEQYF
NA,TRBJ1-1,TRBD1,TRBV5-5,TGTGCCAGCAGCTTGCGACAGGGGTACACTGAAGCTTTCTTT,CASSLRQGYTEAFF
NA,TRBJ2-3,NA,TRBV11-1,TGTGCCAGCAGCTTAGATCAAGATACGCAGTATTTT,CASSLDQDTQYF
NA,TRBJ2-1,NA,TRBV27,TGTGCCAGCAGTTCTACCCCGGGAGTGTCCTACAATGAGCAGTTCTTC,CASSSTPGVSYNEQFF
NA,TRBJ2-1,TRBD2,TRBV28,TGTGCCAGCAGCTTAGCGGGAGGAGGGTCCTACAATGAGCAGTTCTTC,CASSLAGGGSYNEQFF
NA,TRBJ1-5,NA,TRBV19,TGTGCCAGTAGACACAGTGGGGGAGGTCAGCCCCAGCATTTT,CASRHSGGGQPQHF
NA,TRBJ2-5,NA,TRBV5-1,TGCGCCAGCAGCCGGGAAGGGGAGACCCAGTACTTC,CASSREGETQYF
once,TRBJ2-7,TRBD2,TRBV7-9,TGTGCCAGCAGCTTAGGGCTAGCGGGAGACGAGCAGTACTTC,CASSLGLAGDEQYF
NA,TRBJ1-2,NA,TRBV28,TGTGCCAGCAGTTTGGGGGGACCAATCTATGGCTACACCTTC,CASSLGGPIYGYTF
NA,TRBJ2-7,TRBD1,TRBV14,TGTGCCAGCAGCGGCCGGGACAGGGGACCCTACGAGCAGTACTTC,CASSGRDRGPYEQYF
few,TRBJ1-1,TRBD1,TRBV10-3,TGTGCCACCGGGGACAGGGGAAACACTGAAGCTTTCTTT,CATGDRGNTEAFF
NA,TRBJ2-7,TRBD2,TRBV9,TGTGCCAGCAGCGTCGGGACTAGCGGGAACTACGAGCAGTACTTC,CASSVGTSGNYEQYF
NA,TRBJ2-1,NA,TRBV7-6,TGTGCCAGCAGCCCGCCCGGGGTGGGGACAGAGCAGTTCTTC,CASSPPGVGTEQFF
NA,TRBJ2-7,TRBD2,TRBV4-1,TGCGCCAGCAGCCAAGGACTAGCGGAGGCCCCCTACGAGCAGTACTTC,CASSQGLAEAPYEQYF
NA,TRBJ1-2,NA,TRBV5-6,TGTGCCAGCAGCTTGGATGACAGGCTACAACCTAAACATGGCTACACCTTC,CASSLDDRLQPKHGYTF
NA,TRBJ2-7,NA,TRBV2,TGTGCCAGCAGGTACGAGGGATCCTACGAGCAGTACTTC,CASRYEGSYEQYF
NA,TRBJ2-7,TRBD2,TRBV19,TGTGCCAGTAGTTCGCGGACTAGCGGGTTTTACGAGCAGTACTTC,CASSSRTSGFYEQYF
NA,TRBJ1-2,NA,TRBV28,TGTGCCAGCAGTTTAGGTGGAAACTATTTTGGTGGCTACACCTTC,CASSLGGNYFGGYTF
NA,TRBJ2-7,TRBD2,TRBV2,TGTGCTTCCGGGACTAGCGGGCCCACGGAATACGAGCAGTACTTC,CASGTSGPTEYEQYF
NA,TRBJ2-7,NA,TRBV11-3,TGTGCCAGCAGCAAGAGCTCCTACGAGCAGTACTTC,CASSKSSYEQYF
NA,TRBJ2-7,NA,TRBV11-2,TGTGCCAGCAGCCACCCTGGGACTCGCTACGAGCAGTACTTC,CASSHPGTRYEQYF
NA,TRBJ2-7,NA,TRBV5-4,TGTGCCAGCAGCCCGGACACAGCCTCCTACGAGCAGTACTTC,CASSPDTASYEQYF